These 32 T cell receptor beta chains were all obtained from the same sample, sequenced in a study of OX40 agonist ivuxolimab in advanced cancers. To prepare the library, the immunoSEQ multiplex PCR assay was applied. Imported from immuneACCESS, the table was reduced by TCRdb to in-frame sequences with V and J called. These copies leave out some clones; in studies compared against another copy, an unresolved V gene accounts for under half, and the cause of the remainder is not known. The sample table shows around 130,000 clones, and approximately 92% are seen once. The ten largest make up over 0.15% of the sample. The starting material was CD4+ or CD8+ T cells sorted from blood, obtained in a trial of the OX40 agonist ivuxolimab. Source of these receptors: an adult with an advanced solid tumor such as melanoma, head and neck, liver or kidney cancer.

This clone appeared a single time. This chain joins TRBV28 and TRBJ2-5; a possible D gene is TRBD2 (7 bases). Trimming took off 2 bases at V and 3 bases at J, with 13 bases between the two ends. Germline CDR1 reads MDHEN; CDR2 reads SYDVKM. The CDR3 runs to 15 residues. The chain's CDR3 is CASSLGGATKETQYF. The CDR3 DNA sequence: TGTGCCAGCAGTTTAGGGGGGGCGACCAAAGAGACCCAGTACTTC.

This clone was observed once. This chain uses TRBV7-9 with TRBJ2-7; 8 positions match TRBD1. The CDR3 is 13 amino acids. The germline CDR1 and CDR2 sequences are SEHNR and FQNEAQ (reference sequence). The V and J ends lost 5 bases and 9 bases, in that order; junction bases with no gene match: 9. Here the CDR3 reads CASSPGQAFWQYF. The CDR3 nucleotides read TGTGCCAGCAGCCCGGGACAGGCTTTTTGGCAGTACTTC.

This clone was seen a single time. The chain is built from TRBV2 and TRBJ1-4; D is unresolved. V was trimmed by 5 bases and J by 0 bases, leaving 10 bases between them. CDR1 SNHLY and CDR2 FYNNEI come from the germline V gene. The CDR3 is made up of 15 amino acids. In nucleotides, the CDR3 is TGTGCCAGCAGTCCCACCCCCGCAACTAATGAAAAACTGTTTTTT. This translates into CASSPTPATNEKLFF.

The rearrangement joins TRBV7-2 to TRBJ1-6, with D possibly TRBD1 on 6 matching bases. CDR1 SGHTA and CDR2 FQGNSA come from the germline V gene. The V and J ends lost 0 bases and 9 bases respectively, with 18 bases between them. The CDR3 runs 17 residues. The CDR3 is CASSLAWGRGFSSPLHF. CDR3 nucleotide sequence: TGTGCCAGCAGCTTAGCTTGGGGCAGGGGTTTTTCTTCACCCCTCCACTTT.

This chain connects TRBV5-1 to TRBJ2-7; 14 bases line up with TRBD2. CDR3 size: 15 residues. Trimming cost V 7 bases and J 7 bases; bases outside gene matches: 10. The germline V gene encodes CDR1 SGHRS and CDR2 YFSETQ. CDR3: CASGPGTSGSWEQYF. CDR3 coding DNA: TGCGCCAGCGGGCCCGGGACTAGCGGGAGTTGGGAGCAGTACTTC.

The gene calls are TRBV2 and TRBJ2-3, with D tentatively TRBD1 (5 bases). Germline V gene data show CDR1 as SNHLY and CDR2 as FYNNEI. The CDR3 runs 15 residues. V gave up 7 bases and J gave up 3 bases, with 17 bases separating them. CDR3 DNA: TGTGCCAGCACCTCCGAGAGGCAGGGAACAGATACGCAGTATTTT. Its protein product is CASTSERQGTDTQYF.

V usage is TRBV6-5 and J usage is TRBJ1-3, with 8 bases aligning to TRBD1. The CDR3 is 15 amino acids. Germline loops: CDR1 MNHEY, CDR2 SVGAGI. The V and J ends lost 6 bases and 4 bases, in that order; junction bases with no gene match: 8. CDR3 DNA sequence: TGTGCCAGCAGCCAGGGACAGGACAGGGGAAACACCATATATTTT. Protein sequence: CASSQGQDRGNTIYF.

The chain employs TRBV28 and TRBJ1-4; 9 bases are a match to TRBD1. This CDR3 region has 16 residues. With 5 bases clipped from V and 7 bases from J, the junction kept 11 bases outside the gene matches. Germline lookup yields CDR1 MDHEN and CDR2 SYDVKM. The CDR3 region is CASSRGDRGSIEKLFF. For the CDR3, the DNA is TGTGCCAGCAGTAGAGGTGACAGGGGGAGTATTGAAAAACTGTTTTTT.

This chain uses TRBV7-2 with TRBJ2-3; 11 bases are shared with TRBD2. Losses at the gene ends were 5 bases for V and 2 bases for J; bases not matched to a gene: 6. Per germline, CDR1 SGHTA and CDR2 FQGNSA. CDR3 length equals 16 residues. This CDR3 is CASSPGLAVHTDTQYF. The CDR3 nucleotides read TGTGCCAGCAGCCCGGGACTAGCGGTGCACACAGATACGCAGTATTTT.

The chain links TRBV19 to TRBJ2-7, with TRBD1 matching 10 bases. The germline V gene encodes CDR1 LNHDA and CDR2 SQIVND (reference sequence). The CDR3 is 17 residues long. With 1 base clipped from V and 3 bases from J, the junction kept 9 bases outside the gene matches. In DNA form, the CDR3 reads TGTGCCAGTAGTATAGCGTCCGGGACAGGGGTCGTCTACGAGCAGTACTTC. Translation gives CASSIASGTGVVYEQYF.

This clone showed up just once. The chain is built from TRBV11-2 and TRBJ2-1, with D perhaps TRBD1 or TRBD2 (5 bases each). Trimming stripped 5 bases from V and 9 bases from J, with 17 bases between. The germline V gene encodes CDR1 SGHAT and CDR2 FQNNGV. The CDR3 is made up of 14 amino acids. CDR3 in amino acids: CASSPRGGLIEQFF. Here the CDR3 DNA reads TGTGCCAGCAGCCCCCGTGGGGGTCTCATTGAGCAGTTCTTC.

The chain is built from TRBV28 and TRBJ1-1; weak D call: TRBD1 (5 bases). This CDR3 contains 14 residues. From germline, CDR1 is MDHEN and CDR2 SYDVKM. Trimming pared 8 bases from V and 8 bases from J, leaving 21 bases between. The CDR3 sequence is CASRGITEGAEAFF. The DNA for the CDR3 is TGTGCCAGCCGTGGGATCACCGAAGGGGCCGAAGCTTTCTTT.

V usage is TRBV15 and J usage is TRBJ2-1; D may correspond to TRBD1 or TRBD2 (5 bases each). The CDR3 spans 15 residues. Germline CDR1 reads LNHNV; CDR2 reads YYDKDF (reference sequence). Trimming stripped 0 bases from V and 8 bases from J, with 14 bases between. The CDR3 spells CATSRDFGGNDEQFF. CDR3 coding DNA: TGTGCCACCAGCAGAGATTTTGGGGGAAATGATGAGCAGTTCTTC. The complete variable domain, with remaining parts taken from reference TRBV15 and TRBJ2-1, reads DAMVIQNPRYQVTQFGKPVTLSCSQTLNHNVMYWYQQKSSQAPKLLFHYYDKDFNNEADTPDNFQSRRPNTSFCFLDIRSPGLGDTAMYLCATSRDFGGNDEQFFGPGTRLTVL.

The chain employs TRBV28 and TRBJ2-7; 8 nucleotides align to TRBD1. The V gene end was trimmed by 5 bases and the J gene end by 4 bases; junction bases not matched to a gene: 10. CDR3 length: 15 residues. CDR1 and CDR2 from the germline V gene are MDHEN and SYDVKM. Written as DNA, the CDR3 is TGTGCCAGCAGTAGCCTCGGACAGGGAACTTACGAGCAGTACTTC. The encoded protein is CASSSLGQGTYEQYF.

This clone was seen only once. The rearrangement joins TRBV5-1 to TRBJ2-5; D may be TRBD2 (7 bases). Trimming took off 5 bases at V and 5 bases at J, with 16 bases between the two ends. Looked up from germline, CDR1 is SGHRS and CDR2 is YFSETQ. The CDR3 is made up of 14 amino acids. The DNA for the CDR3 is TGCGCCAGCAGAGGGGGGGGCCTCGAGGAGACCCAGTACTTC. This sequence encodes CASRGGGLEETQYF.

The V gene is TRBV28, the J gene TRBJ1-4; perhaps TRBD1 as D (6 bases). This CDR3 contains 14 residues. Trimming took 5 bases from V and 11 from J, leaving 18 bases between them. Germline CDR1 reads MDHEN; CDR2 reads SYDVKM. This chain's CDR3 is CASSLDRPRPKLFF. The CDR3 coding sequence is TGTGCCAGCAGTCTCGACAGGCCAAGGCCGAAACTGTTTTTT.

The gene calls are TRBV7-8 and TRBJ2-3; D call uncertain. Germline CDR1 is SGHVS and CDR2 is FQNEAQ. The CDR3 loop spans 14 amino acids. Trimming shortened V by 3 bases and J by 1 base, and 8 bases separated the two germline ends. The CDR3 sequence is CASSLNIRTDTQYF. The CDR3 DNA reads as TGTGCCAGCAGCTTGAACATTCGCACAGATACGCAGTATTTT.

The chain couples TRBV18 to TRBJ1-3; D unclear. The CDR3 runs 15 residues. Germline V gene sequence: CDR1 KGHSH, CDR2 LQKENI. Deletions cut 3 bases from V and 4 bases from J, with 13 bases between. The CDR3: CASSPAANSGNTIYF. CDR3 DNA sequence: TGTGCCAGCTCACCTGCAGCCAACTCGGGAAACACCATATATTTT.

The CDR3: CASSDPLGTDRAKNIQYF. CDR3 DNA: TGCGCCAGCAGTGACCCCCTCGGGACAGATCGAGCCAAAAACATTCAGTACTTC. The chain carries TRBV10-2 and TRBJ2-4; TRBD1 agrees at 7 bases. The CDR3 spans 18 residues. V lost 3 bases, J lost 0 bases, and 11 bases stayed unmatched. Germline V CDR1 and CDR2: WSHSY, SAAADI.

To note about this clone: Additional DNA sequences in this sample encode the identical CDR3. This sequence joins TRBV7-9 and TRBJ2-1, with D possibly TRBD2 on 5 matching bases. The length of the CDR3 is 13 residues. Germline V gives CDR1 SEHNR, CDR2 FQNEAQ (reference sequence). Trimming left V 4 bases short and J 1 base short, with 5 bases between. This chain's CDR3 is CASSSGSYNEQFF. The CDR3 DNA reads TGTGCCAGCAGCTCGGGATCCTACAATGAGCAGTTCTTC.

V usage is TRBV28 and J usage is TRBJ2-7, with D possibly being TRBD2 (5 bases). CDR3 length: 12 residues. Germline loops: CDR1 MDHEN, CDR2 SYDVKM. Between the trimmed V and J ends, which lost 1 base and 9 bases, there was a span of 10 bases. The CDR3 DNA reads as TGTGCCAGCAGTTTATTGGGTGAGGGGCAGTACTTC. Translation: CASSLLGEGQYF. Supplemented by reference TRBV28 and TRBJ2-7, the full variable domain reads DVKVTQSSRYLVKRTGEKVFLECVQDMDHENMFWYRQDPGLGLRLIYFSYDVKMKEKGDIPEGYSVSREKKERFSLILESASTNQTSMYLCASSLLGEGQYFGPGTRLTVT.

This clone was recorded only once. This sequence joins TRBV7-2 and TRBJ2-7, with D uncertain. Trimming took off 4 bases at V and 3 bases at J, with 10 bases between the two ends. The CDR3 sequence is 13 residues long. Germline loops: CDR1 SGHTA, CDR2 FQGNSA. CDR3 protein: CASSYRVLYEQYF. The CDR3, as DNA: TGTGCCAGCAGCTACCGGGTTCTCTACGAGCAGTACTTC. Full variable domain (rest looked up from reference TRBV7-2 and TRBJ2-7): GAGVSQSPSNKVTEKGKDVELRCDPISGHTALYWYRQSLGQGLEFLIYFQGNSAPDKSGLPSDRFSAERTGGSVSTLTIQRTQQEDSAVYLCASSYRVLYEQYFGPGTRLTVT.

In this sample, this clone turned up once. The chain recombines TRBV7-8 with TRBJ2-7, with 7 positions matching TRBD1. The CDR3 has 13 amino acids. The J segment lost 3 bases and the V segment lost 6 bases, leaving 5 bases of the junction unmatched. The germline gives CDR1 SGHVS, CDR2 FQNEAQ. The DNA of the CDR3 is TGTGCCAGCAGTTATGACAGGGACTACGAGCAGTACTTC. Translating it yields CASSYDRDYEQYF. The variable domain in full, with the rest retrieved from reference TRBV7-8 and TRBJ2-7, is GAGVSQSPRYKVAKRGQDVALRCDPISGHVSLFWYQQALGQGPEFLTYFQNEAQLDKSGLPSDRFFAERPEGSVSTLKIQRTQQEDSAVYLCASSYDRDYEQYFGPGTRLTVT.

The chain carries TRBV28 and TRBJ2-5, with D possibly being TRBD1 (6 bases). This CDR3 has 14 amino acids. V shed 5 bases and J shed 0 bases, with 10 bases lying between them. Germline values: CDR1 MDHEN, CDR2 SYDVKM. The CDR3 nucleotides read TGTGCCAGCAGTCTCTGGACAGACCAAGAGACCCAGTACTTC. It encodes CASSLWTDQETQYF.

V is TRBV6-1 and J is TRBJ2-1; D is undetermined. The CDR3 is 15 residues long. The germline V and J ends were trimmed by 4 bases and 6 bases, with 16 bases remaining between them. Germline lookup yields CDR1 MNHNS and CDR2 SASEGT. The CDR3 spells CASSGQVLKANEQFF. CDR3 nucleotide sequence: TGTGCCAGCAGTGGGCAGGTTCTAAAAGCCAATGAGCAGTTCTTC.

The chain uses TRBV18 and TRBJ2-7, with TRBD1 matching 7 bases. Germline CDR1 and CDR2: KGHSH and LQKENI. The trim removed 0 bases at V and 1 base at J, leaving 6 bases unmatched. The CDR3 consists of 16 residues. CDR3 coding DNA: TGTGCCAGCTCACCACCGGAGTCGACAGGGTCCTACGAGCAGTACTTC. Protein sequence: CASSPPESTGSYEQYF.

The V call is TRBV7-2, the J call TRBJ2-3; D might be TRBD1 or TRBD2, each matching 5 bases. This CDR3 spans 14 amino acids. The germline V gene encodes CDR1 SGHTA and CDR2 FQGNSA. V was trimmed by 7 bases and J by 7 bases, leaving 18 bases between them. CDR3 loop: CASIPERGSHTQYF. The CDR3 bases are TGTGCCAGCATCCCGGAGAGGGGCAGCCATACGCAGTATTTT.

CDR3 DNA: TGTGCCAGCGTTTCGATCTCCGCAGATACGCAGTATTTT. It is translated as CASVSISADTQYF. The rearrangement links TRBV7-9 to TRBJ2-3; D unclear. The CDR3 covers 13 residues. CDR1 SEHNR and CDR2 FQNEAQ come from the germline V gene (reference sequence). Trimming cost V 8 bases and J 4 bases, with 13 bases left between them.

The CDR3 nucleotides read TGTGCCAGCAGTTTAGGAACGGACCTTGGCTACACCTTC. This encodes CASSLGTDLGYTF. The chain recombines TRBV28 with TRBJ1-2, with no clear D. Trimming took off 2 bases at V and 7 bases at J, with 11 bases between the two ends. The CDR3 has 13 residues. Germline CDR1 is MDHEN and CDR2 is SYDVKM.

The chain links TRBV4-3 to TRBJ2-3; either TRBD1 or TRBD2 may supply D (5 bases each). Germline CDR1 LGHNA, CDR2 YSLEER. V lost 5 bases and J 5 bases, leaving 11 bases between the germline ends. The CDR3 covers 13 residues. The CDR3 DNA sequence: TGCGCCAGCAGCTGGACTGGGGGAGATACGCAGTATTTT. As protein: CASSWTGGDTQYF.

The V call is TRBV11-3, the J call TRBJ2-1; possible D gene TRBD2, 6 bases. The germline gives CDR1 SGHNT, CDR2 YENEEA. This CDR3 comprises 12 residues. V gave up 5 bases and J gave up 8 bases, with 10 bases separating them. CDR3 DNA sequence: TGTGCCAGCAGCCCCTCTAGCGATGAGCAGTTCTTC. It translates to CASSPSSDEQFF.

The rearrangement joins TRBV28 to TRBJ2-3; TRBD1 matches 9 bases. Per germline, CDR1 MDHEN and CDR2 SYDVKM. J gave up 5 bases and V 6 bases, and 15 bases lay outside the gene matches. The CDR3 loop spans 17 amino acids. The CDR3 DNA reads as TGTGCCAGCAGACTAACTACAGGGGGCTTAGGTAGAGATACGCAGTATTTT. Its translation is CASRLTTGGLGRDTQYF.